Listed here are 20 T cell receptor beta chains from one sample, sequenced in a study of blood T cells in healthy people across ages. Primers used in a second PCR of about 7 to 11 cycles were a sample-barcoded 5' primer and a J-beta primer mix. A single record per CDR3 protein comes from TCRdb applying MiXCR to the 5' RACE reads. The table shows about 1,000,000 distinct CDR3 sequences, with 40% to 45% occurring only once. The sequencing input was blood. These receptors all stem from a woman in her sixties in good health.

This clonotype was picked up a small number of times. V usage is TRBV6-1 and J usage is TRBJ2-7; D possibly uses TRBD1 or TRBD2 (5 bases each). The CDR3 runs 13 residues. Germline-derived CDR1 and CDR2 are MNHNS and SASEGT. Trimming stripped 8 bases from V and 5 bases from J, with 16 bases between. This CDR3 reads CASVMGETDEQYF. Here the CDR3 DNA reads TGTGCCAGCGTAATGGGGGAAACGGACGAGCAGTACTTC.

This chain joins TRBV28 and TRBJ1-2, with 10 bases aligning to TRBD1. After removal of 4 bases from V and 4 bases from J, the junction contained 3 bases not matched to a gene. The CDR3 runs to 14 residues. Germline V gives CDR1 MDHEN, CDR2 SYDVKM. The CDR3 reads CASSSRTGGYGYTF. The CDR3 DNA reads TGTGCCAGCAGTTCCAGGACAGGGGGCTATGGCTACACCTTC.

Turning to this clonotype: Mismatch with germline at one junction end may stem from a read error. The chain carries TRBV27 and TRBJ1-6; no definite D call. This CDR3 contains 14 residues. Germline-derived CDR1 and CDR2 are MNHEY and SMNVEV (reference sequence). The DNA for the CDR3 is TGTGCCAGCGGAATTCCCTCCTATAATTCACCCCCCCACTTT. It yields the protein CASGIPSYNSPPHF.

This clonotype was seen only once. This chain connects TRBV20-1 to TRBJ2-1; 10 bases match TRBD2. Germline V gives CDR1 DFQATT, CDR2 SNEGSKA (reference sequence). Trimming cost V 1 base and J 8 bases; bases outside gene matches: 8. The CDR3 covers 15 residues. CDR3 loop: CSARATAGGWHEQFF. The CDR3 region has the DNA TGCAGTGCTAGAGCTACAGCGGGAGGGTGGCATGAGCAGTTCTTC.

Notes on this clonotype: A much bigger clone sits one base away, suggesting this may be a read error. J is TRBJ2-7 and V is TRBV29-1; D gene unclear. CDR3 length equals 13 residues. CDR1 and CDR2 (germline): SQVTM, ANQGSEA. The V end lost 7 bases, the J end lost 0 bases, and 13 bases lay between the germline ends. The CDR3 nucleotides are TGCAGCGGCACGGGTGGGATCTCCTACGAGCAGTACTTC. This codes for CSGTGGISYEQYF.

This clonotype was detected only a few times. The CDR3 region is CASSSGLARVGFLGKNIQYF. Written as DNA, the CDR3 is TGTGCCAGCAGTTCTGGACTAGCCCGAGTAGGGTTCTTGGGCAAAAACATTCAGTACTTC. The chain links TRBV12-3 or TRBV12-4 to TRBJ2-4; 8 nucleotides line up with TRBD2. The CDR3 totals 20 residues. The junction had 20 bases not matched to a gene; V was cut back by 4 bases and J by 3 bases.

Written as DNA, the CDR3 is TGCAGCGTTGAAGGGATGGCAGGGGTTCGTGGCTACACCTTC. It is translated as CSVEGMAGVRGYTF. The chain combines TRBV29-1 with TRBJ1-2, with TRBD1 as a possible D gene (6 bases). Trimming removed 1 base at V and 7 bases at J, with 16 bases between. Germline V lookup: CDR1 SQVTM, CDR2 ANQGSEA. The CDR3 covers 14 residues.

This clonotype came up a few times. The genes are TRBV6-1 and TRBJ2-7; TRBD2 might be the D (6 bases). V lost 7 bases and J 4 bases, leaving 17 bases between the germline ends. The CDR3 is 14 residues long. In germline, CDR1 is MNHNS, CDR2 SASEGT. The DNA for the CDR3 is TGTGCCAGCACCTTCAAGGGACTCCTATACGAGCAGTACTTC. Translation gives CASTFKGLLYEQYF.

This clonotype was counted many times. V usage is TRBV12-3 or TRBV12-4 and J usage is TRBJ2-7; 9 bases fit TRBD2. CDR3 size: 14 residues. The V and J ends lost 5 bases and 3 bases, in that order; junction bases with no gene match: 5. CDR3 sequence (DNA): TGTGCCAGCAGTCTCAAGACTAGCGGCTACGAGCAGTACTTC. It specifies CASSLKTSGYEQYF.

This rearrangement joins TRBV28 to TRBJ2-1; 9 nucleotides agree with TRBD2. The CDR3 runs to 15 residues. After removal of 6 bases from V and 7 bases from J, the junction contained 10 bases not matched to a gene. Germline assignment: CDR1 MDHEN and CDR2 SYDVKM. In DNA, the CDR3 is TGTGCCAGCAGCCCAGGGACTAGCCGGCGGAATGAGCAGTTCTTC. Protein: CASSPGTSRRNEQFF.

The gene calls are TRBV5-5 and TRBJ1-2, with no clear D. Trimming pared 6 bases from V and 2 bases from J, leaving 5 bases between. The CDR3 contains 11 residues. Germline lookup yields CDR1 SGHKS and CDR2 YYEKEE (reference sequence). The CDR3 protein is CASMRNYGYTF. The CDR3 nucleotides are TGTGCCAGCATGCGGAACTATGGCTACACCTTC.

This clonotype has just a few counts. The chain combines TRBV28 with TRBJ2-6; the D gene is possibly TRBD1 (5 bases). The V end lost 9 bases, the J end lost 0 bases, and 9 bases lay between the germline ends. This CDR3 spans 14 amino acids. Germline V lookup: CDR1 MDHEN, CDR2 SYDVKM. CDR3 bases: TGTGCCAGTAAGGGGAACTCTGGGGCCAACGTCCTGACTTTC. Amino acids: CASKGNSGANVLTF.

This rearrangement joins TRBV7-2 to TRBJ2-1; 10 bases map to TRBD2. The germline V gene encodes CDR1 SGHTA and CDR2 FQGNSA. The CDR3 has 18 amino acids. The V segment lost 5 bases and the J segment 4 bases; nucleotides outside the gene matches: 14. CDR3 coding DNA: TGTGCCAGCAGCCTACCAGAACGACTAGCGGGTCTTTACAATGAGCAGTTCTTC. The encoded protein is CASSLPERLAGLYNEQFF.

This rearrangement joins TRBV20-1 to TRBJ2-4, with TRBD2 as a possible D gene (5 bases). The DNA end favors TRBJ2-7, so the J call may be wrong. The CDR3 is 16 residues long. Per germline, CDR1 DFQATT and CDR2 SNEGSKA (reference sequence). The chain's CDR3 is CSARVVAAGLFYEQYF. CDR3 DNA sequence: TGCAGTGCTAGAGTCGTGGCGGCGGGCTTATTCTACGAGCAGTACTTC.

The rearrangement links TRBV27 to TRBJ2-4; TRBD1 matches at 12 bases. The DNA matches TRBJ2-7 better at its end, which makes the J call doubtful. CDR3 length: 14 amino acids. Germline values: CDR1 MNHEY, CDR2 SMNVEV (reference sequence). The CDR3 DNA sequence: TGTGCCAGCAGGGGGGACAGGGGGCGATACGAGCAGTACTTC. Its protein product is CASRGDRGRYEQYF.

This rearrangement joins TRBV9 to TRBJ2-5, with D perhaps matching TRBD1 (5 bases). V lost 4 bases, J lost 1 base, and 14 bases lay in between. The CDR3 is 15 residues long. Germline V CDR1 and CDR2: SGDLS, YYNGEE. CDR3 coding DNA: TGTGCCAGCAGCCCCCACCCCGACAGCCAAGAGACCCAGTACTTC. It translates to CASSPHPDSQETQYF.

The CDR3 DNA sequence: TGTGCCAGCAGCTCGGACAGGGAATTCTCCTACGAGCAGTACTTC. Encoded protein: CASSSDREFSYEQYF. This chain connects TRBV5-6 to TRBJ2-7, with TRBD1 matching over 8 bases. The length of the CDR3 is 15 residues. Germline V gives CDR1 SGHDT, CDR2 YYEEEE. V was pared by 3 bases and J by 0 bases, with 5 bases of the junction left unmatched. Filled out from reference TRBV5-6 and TRBJ2-7, the complete variable domain reads DAGVTQSPTHLIKTRGQQVTLRCSPKSGHDTVSWYQQALGQGPQFIFQYYEEEERQRGNFPDRFSGHQFPNYSSELNVNALLLGDSALYLCASSSDREFSYEQYFGPGTRLTVT.

This clonotype was observed a few times. The rearrangement links TRBV6-1 to TRBJ2-5, with D maybe TRBD1 (5 bases). Trimming cost V 9 bases and J 7 bases, with 24 bases left between them. Germline CDR1 reads MNHNS; CDR2 reads SASEGT. This CDR3 is 15 amino acids long. The chain's CDR3 is CARPEQEPPGGTQYF. In DNA form, the CDR3 reads TGTGCCAGACCCGAACAGGAACCTCCGGGTGGGACCCAGTACTTC.

Of note for this clonotype: At one end the junction does not follow the germline gene, possibly because of a read error. The rearrangement joins TRBV11-2 to TRBJ2-3; possibly TRBD1 for D (6 bases). Germline CDR1 and CDR2: SGHAT and FQNNGV. This CDR3 region has 13 residues. The CDR3 loop is CANSFLRGDTQYF. The CDR3 DNA sequence: TGTGCCAACAGCTTTCTGAGGGGGGATACGCAGTATTTT.

This clonotype was counted between two and nine times. This chain links TRBV4-2 with TRBJ1-4, with D possibly being TRBD1 (5 bases). The germline V gene has CDR1 LGHNA and CDR2 YNFKEQ. Trimming cost V 3 bases and J 0 bases, with 8 bases left between them. CDR3 length equals 15 residues. The CDR3 loop reads CASSQTAATNEKLFF. The CDR3 DNA is TGTGCCAGCAGCCAGACAGCTGCAACTAATGAAAAACTGTTTTTT.